These 8 T cell receptor beta chains originate from one sample sequenced in a study of T-cell memory formation after mild COVID-19 (dated by TCRdb to about 2021). The method was 5' RACE. The run used an Illumina NovaSeq 6000. Clones were called with MiXCR by TCRdb after fastp trimmed the public reads at Q25, and only in-frame beta chains were retained. Entries that share a CDR3 protein sequence are merged under the most common genes and DNA. The table for this sample lists 100,000 to 120,000 distinct CDR3 sequences; about 20% of them were counted only once. Approximately 40% of the sample belongs to the ten largest clones. Sequencing input: PBMCs or a T cell subset sorted from them (not recorded which). These receptors were obtained from a man younger than 35 who had mild COVID-19 (a few samples of this study predate the infection). The sample titles of this study are shuffled in the database, so cell type and time point are left out; the donor was told from shared clones.

This chain joins TRBV11-3 and TRBJ2-2; D is unclear. Germline assignment: CDR1 SGHNT and CDR2 YENEEA. The CDR3 runs 17 residues. Trimming shortened V by 4 bases and J by 2 bases, and 17 bases separated the two germline ends. CDR3 DNA sequence: TGTGCCAGCAGCTCACGGAAAGGGTTCGAAAACACCGGGGAGCTGTTTTTT. Protein sequence: CASSSRKGFENTGELFF.

The CDR3 DNA reads as TGTGCCAGCAGCTCTTCGGGGGCCGCAGATACGCAGTATTTT. Protein sequence: CASSSSGAADTQYF. The chain carries TRBV5-6 and TRBJ2-3; D assignment may be TRBD1 or TRBD2 (6 bases each). Trimming stripped 3 bases from V and 4 bases from J, with 12 bases between. This CDR3 is built from 14 residues. CDR1 SGHDT and CDR2 YYEEEE come from the germline V gene.

The rearrangement uses TRBV4-1 and TRBJ2-2, with a weak D call TRBD1 (6 bases). Trimming removed 5 bases from V and 6 bases from J, with 13 bases in between. The CDR3 contains 14 residues. Germline assignment: CDR1 MGHRA and CDR2 YSYEKL. The CDR3 loop is CASSSTGIPGELFF. For the CDR3, the DNA is TGCGCCAGCAGCTCTACAGGGATTCCCGGGGAGCTGTTTTTT.

The V and J genes are TRBV7-9 and TRBJ2-7, with D tentatively TRBD2 (6 bases). V gave up 0 bases and J gave up 5 bases, with 8 bases separating them. The germline V gene encodes CDR1 SEHNR and CDR2 FQNEAQ (reference sequence). The CDR3 extends over 13 amino acids. For the CDR3, the DNA is TGTGCCAGCAGCTTAGCGGGAGGCGACGAGCAGTACGTC. Its translation is CASSLAGGDEQYV.

The J gene is TRBJ2-7, the V gene TRBV7-2, with 7 bases matching TRBD2. Germline V gene lookup returns CDR1 SGHTA and CDR2 FQGNSA. The length of the CDR3 is 14 residues. J lost 6 bases, V lost 4 bases, and 9 bases had no gene match. The CDR3 is CASSSFPGGGEQYF. The CDR3 nucleotides read TGTGCCAGCAGCTCCTTCCCTGGGGGGGGCGAGCAGTACTTC.

The J gene is TRBJ1-1, the V gene TRBV6-6; D might be TRBD1 (6 bases). The CDR3 is 16 amino acids. CDR1 MNHNY and CDR2 SVGAGI come from the germline V gene (reference sequence). V was trimmed by 6 bases and J by 3 bases, leaving 20 bases between them. The CDR3 loop is CASRGRGESGHTEAFF. As DNA, the CDR3 is TGTGCCAGCAGGGGCAGGGGAGAAAGCGGTCACACTGAAGCTTTCTTT.

This clonotype was counted many times. CDR3 amino acids: CASSSVTVGETQYF. The CDR3, as DNA: TGTGCCAGCAGTTCCGTAACGGTAGGGGAGACCCAGTACTTC. The chain recombines TRBV6-2 or TRBV6-3 with TRBJ2-5, with D hard to call. The ends were cut back, 4 bases at V and 5 bases at J, with 14 bases in the middle. This CDR3 has 14 residues. Germline CDR1 MNHEY, CDR2 SVGEGT.

The genes are TRBV6-2 or TRBV6-3 and TRBJ2-3; 9 nucleotides agree with TRBD2. CDR1 and CDR2 from the germline V gene are MNHEY and SVGEGT. CDR3 length equals 16 residues. V shed 6 bases and J 4 bases; nucleotides not matched to a gene: 11. The CDR3 DNA reads as TGTGCCAGCAGCTCCCCTGCGGGGGGGATGGCAGATACGCAGTATTTT. This gives the protein CASSSPAGGMADTQYF.